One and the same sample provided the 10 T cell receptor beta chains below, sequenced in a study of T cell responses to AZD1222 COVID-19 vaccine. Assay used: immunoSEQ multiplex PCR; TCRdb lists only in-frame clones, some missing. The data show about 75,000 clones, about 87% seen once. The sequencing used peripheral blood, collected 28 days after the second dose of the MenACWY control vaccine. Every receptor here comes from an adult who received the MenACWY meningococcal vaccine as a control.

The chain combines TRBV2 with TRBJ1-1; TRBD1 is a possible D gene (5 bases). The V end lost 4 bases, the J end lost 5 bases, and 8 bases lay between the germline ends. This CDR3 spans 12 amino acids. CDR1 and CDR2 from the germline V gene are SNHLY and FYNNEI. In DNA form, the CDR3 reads TGTGCCAGCAGTGGGGACCGAACTGAAGCTTTCTTT. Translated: CASSGDRTEAFF.

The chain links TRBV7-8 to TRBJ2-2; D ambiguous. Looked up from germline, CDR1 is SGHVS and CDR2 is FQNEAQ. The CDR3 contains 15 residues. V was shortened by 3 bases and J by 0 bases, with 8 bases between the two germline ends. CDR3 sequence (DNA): TGTGCCAGCAGCTTTTCATTTGCGAACACCGGGGAGCTGTTTTTT. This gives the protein CASSFSFANTGELFF.

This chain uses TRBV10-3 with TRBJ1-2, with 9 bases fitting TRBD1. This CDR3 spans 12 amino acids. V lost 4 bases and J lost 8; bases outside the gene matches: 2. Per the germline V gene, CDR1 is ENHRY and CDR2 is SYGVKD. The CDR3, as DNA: TGTGCCATCAGTGGGGGACAGGGAGGCTACACCTTC. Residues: CAISGGQGGYTF.

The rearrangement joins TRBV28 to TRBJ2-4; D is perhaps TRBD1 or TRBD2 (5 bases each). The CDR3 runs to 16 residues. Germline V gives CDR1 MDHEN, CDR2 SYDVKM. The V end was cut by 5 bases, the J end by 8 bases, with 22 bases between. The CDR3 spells CASSPNSGTQRDIQYF. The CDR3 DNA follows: TGTGCCAGCAGTCCAAACTCCGGGACCCAGCGCGACATTCAGTACTTC.

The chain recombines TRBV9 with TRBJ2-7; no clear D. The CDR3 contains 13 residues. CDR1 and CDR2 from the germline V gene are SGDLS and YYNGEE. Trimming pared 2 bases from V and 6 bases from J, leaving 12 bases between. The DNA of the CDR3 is TGTGCCAGCAGCGTGGGCGACTTGGGCGAGCAGTACTTC. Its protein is CASSVGDLGEQYF.

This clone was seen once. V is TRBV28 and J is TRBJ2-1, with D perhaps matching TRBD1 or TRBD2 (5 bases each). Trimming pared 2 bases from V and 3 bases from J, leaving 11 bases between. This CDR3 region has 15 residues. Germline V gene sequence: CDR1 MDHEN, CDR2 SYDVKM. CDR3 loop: CASSLPGPIYNEQFF. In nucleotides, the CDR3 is TGTGCCAGCAGTTTACCGGGACCGATCTACAATGAGCAGTTCTTC.

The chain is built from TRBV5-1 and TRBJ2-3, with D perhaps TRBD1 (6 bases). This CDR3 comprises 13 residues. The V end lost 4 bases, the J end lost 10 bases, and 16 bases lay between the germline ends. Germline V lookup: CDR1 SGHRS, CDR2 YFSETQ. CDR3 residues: CASSPQTPGAQYF. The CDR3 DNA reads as TGCGCCAGCAGCCCGCAGACTCCAGGGGCGCAGTATTTT.

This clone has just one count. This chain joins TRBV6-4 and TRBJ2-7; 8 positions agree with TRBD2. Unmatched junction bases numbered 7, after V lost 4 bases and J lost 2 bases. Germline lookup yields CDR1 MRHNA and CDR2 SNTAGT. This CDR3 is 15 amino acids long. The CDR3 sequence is CASSARAGAPYEQYF. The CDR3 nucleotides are TGTGCCAGCAGTGCCCGAGCGGGGGCCCCCTACGAGCAGTACTTC.

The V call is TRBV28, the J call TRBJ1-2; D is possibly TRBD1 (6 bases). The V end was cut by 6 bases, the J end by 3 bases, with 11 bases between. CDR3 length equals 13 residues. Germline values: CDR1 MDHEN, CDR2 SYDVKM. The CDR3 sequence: CASSQRGYYGYTF. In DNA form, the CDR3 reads TGTGCCAGCAGCCAGAGGGGGTACTATGGCTACACCTTC.

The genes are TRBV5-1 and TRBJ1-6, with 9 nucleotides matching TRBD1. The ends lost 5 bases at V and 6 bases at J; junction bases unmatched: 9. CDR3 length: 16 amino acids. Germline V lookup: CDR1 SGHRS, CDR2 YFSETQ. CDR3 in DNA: TGCGCCAGCAGATCGGGGTCGGGACAGGGTAATTCACCCCTCCACTTT. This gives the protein CASRSGSGQGNSPLHF.